The rows below give T cell receptor beta chains drawn from one sample of a study of tumor-infiltrating lymphocytes in localized non-small cell lung cancer. Assay: immunoSEQ multiplex PCR; the TCRdb copy retains only in-frame clones and omits some. Of 9,500 or so clones in the sample, less than 80% were seen once. Material: lung tumor tissue. The source is a human donor with non-small cell lung cancer. The CDR3 runs from the conserved cysteine through the conserved F or W. A D gene is named only where the DNA matches it firmly. Clone size is not always given. Where it is, it says once, few, many or a class for expanded clones.

TRBV6-1	TRBD1	TRBJ1-1	.	CASTRDRANTEAFF	TGTGCCAGCACTAGGGACAGGGCGAACACTGAAGCTTTCTTT
TRBV15	TRBD1	TRBJ2-7	.	CATSKGRGTEYSYEQYF	TGTGCCACCAGCAAGGGACGAGGGACAGAATACTCCTACGAGCAGTACTTC
TRBV4-2	.	TRBJ2-6	.	CASSPRAANGANVLTF	TGTGCCAGCAGCCCCCGGGCAGCGAACGGGGCCAACGTCCTGACTTTC
TRBV19	.	TRBJ2-3	.	CASRTRGGTGNTDTQYF	TGTGCCAGTAGGACCCGCGGCGGGACTGGCAACACAGATACGCAGTATTTT
TRBV14	.	TRBJ1-3	.	CASSRGNAAGNTIYF	TGTGCCAGCAGCCGGGGGAATGCTGCTGGAAACACCATATATTTT
TRBV9	.	TRBJ2-7	.	CASSVDSDATYEQYF	TGTGCCAGCAGCGTCGACAGTGACGCTACCTACGAGCAGTACTTC
TRBV30	TRBD2	TRBJ2-1	.	CACTSGTHEQFF	TGTGCCTGTACTAGCGGGACTCATGAGCAGTTCTTC
TRBV6-5	TRBD1	TRBJ2-7	.	CASSYSGQGYEQYF	TGTGCCAGCAGTTACTCAGGACAGGGCTACGAGCAGTACTTC
TRBV7-3	.	TRBJ1-2	once	CASSLSGGGYGYTF	TGTGCCAGCAGCTTATCCGGGGGTGGCTATGGCTACACCTTC
TRBV7-8	.	TRBJ1-2	once	CASSLGTPSGYTF	TGTGCCAGCAGCCTAGGGACCCCCTCTGGCTACACCTTC
TRBV29-1	TRBD2	TRBJ2-7	once	CSVVAGGGTYEQYF	TGCAGCGTCGTAGCGGGAGGGGGGACCTACGAGCAGTACTTC
TRBV7-9	.	TRBJ1-1	.	CASSLREGKTEAFF	TGTGCCAGCAGCTTAAGGGAGGGGAAGACTGAAGCTTTCTTT
TRBV2	TRBD1	TRBJ1-1	.	CASSAQGDTEAFF	TGTGCCAGCAGTGCGCAGGGGGACACTGAAGCTTTCTTT
TRBV28	.	TRBJ2-2	.	CASSLPGTNTGELFF	TGTGCCAGCAGTTTACCAGGAACAAACACCGGGGAGCTGTTTTTT
TRBV6-1	TRBD1	TRBJ1-2	.	CASNLDRGRGYGYTF	TGTGCCAGCAACCTTGACAGGGGGCGCGGCTATGGCTACACCTTC
TRBV18	.	TRBJ2-7	.	CASSPEQGRLYEQYF	TGTGCCAGCTCACCAGAACAGGGTCGCCTCTACGAGCAGTACTTC
TRBV19	TRBD2	TRBJ2-5	.	CASRLAVEETQYF	TGTGCCAGTCGACTAGCGGTAGAAGAGACCCAGTACTTC